Listed below are T cell receptor beta chains from one sample, sequenced in a study of cytomegalovirus exposure and HLA in healthy donors. Produced via immunoSEQ multiplex PCR; TCRdb's table is partial and in-frame only. The data show some 120,000 clones, with 76% seen just once and approximately 2% held by the top ten. The specimen was PBMCs. These receptors all come from a man aged 45-65 years in good health and CMV-seronegative. Both conserved end residues are part of each CDR3. A D gene is named only where the DNA matches it firmly. For some rows the clone size is stated as once, few or many, or as a class when expanded; others skip it.

abundance	d_gene	v_gene	j_gene	CDR3nt	CDR3aa
NA	NA	TRBV5-1	TRBJ1-1	TGCGCCAGCAGCTTGTGGGGGGGGAACACTGAAGCTTTCTTT	CASSLWGGNTEAFF
NA	NA	TRBV5-4	TRBJ1-1	TGTGCCAGCAGCTCCAACGCGCTATTCAACACTGAAGCTTTCTTT	CASSSNALFNTEAFF
NA	NA	TRBV2	TRBJ1-6	TGTGCCAGCAAAGACCGGGACAAGAATTCACCCCTCCACTTT	CASKDRDKNSPLHF
NA	TRBD2	TRBV7-3	TRBJ2-6	TGTGCTAGCAGCTTAACGGGACTAGCGGGGGAAAGCTCTGGGGCCAACGTCCTGACTTTC	CASSLTGLAGESSGANVLTF
NA	NA	TRBV7-2	TRBJ2-1	TGTGCCAGCAGACCACCACTTGATCTAGGAACGCAGTTCTTC	CASRPPLDLGTQFF
NA	NA	TRBV5-1	TRBJ1-2	TGCGCCAGCAGCTTGGCGGCGGTAGGCGGCTACACCTTC	CASSLAAVGGYTF
NA	NA	TRBV7-9	TRBJ2-5	TGTGCCCGCAGCTATATCGCGAGCACGGGCCAAGAGACCCAGTACTTC	CARSYIASTGQETQYF
few	TRBD2	TRBV7-2	TRBJ2-1	TGTGCCAGCAGCCCAAGCGGGGGGAGCTTGGGGGAGCAGTTCTTC	CASSPSGGSLGEQFF
NA	NA	TRBV6-1	TRBJ2-5	TGTGCCAGCAGTGCAAATCCCCATCAAGAGACCCAGTACTTC	CASSANPHQETQYF
few	TRBD1	TRBV11-2	TRBJ1-2	TGTGCCAGCAGACGCGGGACAGGGGATGACTATGGCTACACCTTC	CASRRGTGDDYGYTF
few	NA	TRBV5-6	TRBJ2-7	TGTGCCAGCAGCTTGGCTCAGGGCTACGAGCAGTACTTC	CASSLAQGYEQYF
few	TRBD1	TRBV11-2	TRBJ1-1	TGTGCCAGCAGCTTCCAGGGGGGCACTGAAGCTTTCTTT	CASSFQGGTEAFF
NA	NA	TRBV19	TRBJ1-4	TGTGCCAGTACCAAAGGGGCCGGGGAAAAACTGTTTTTT	CASTKGAGEKLFF
NA	TRBD2	TRBV5-1	TRBJ2-1	TGCGCCAGCGGGTTTACTAGCGGGACCTTGAATGAGCAGTTCTTC	CASGFTSGTLNEQFF
NA	TRBD1	TRBV4-1	TRBJ2-3	TGCGCCAGCAGCCGAGGACAGGGCACAGGGTTCAAAGGAGGAGATACGCAGTATTTT	CASSRGQGTGFKGGDTQYF
NA	NA	TRBV28	TRBJ1-1	TGTGCCAGCAGTTTTGGCAGTTTGAACACTGAAGCTTTCTTT	CASSFGSLNTEAFF
few	NA	TRBV29-1	TRBJ1-1	TGCAGCGTTGTTGAGGGGAACACTGAAGCTTTCTTT	CSVVEGNTEAFF
NA	NA	TRBV6-5	TRBJ1-2	TGTGCCGTTGTACGCTCGGGGGTGGACTATGGCTACACCTTC	CAVVRSGVDYGYTF